These 9 T cell receptor beta chains came from one sample sequenced in a study of OX40 agonist ivuxolimab in advanced cancers. Produced via immunoSEQ multiplex PCR; TCRdb's table is partial and in-frame only. In the table there are more than 75,000 clones, around 84% of which are singletons. The sample here was CD4+ or CD8+ T cells sorted from blood, taken in a trial of the OX40 agonist ivuxolimab. The receptor source for this set is an adult with an advanced solid tumor such as melanoma, head and neck, liver or kidney cancer.

This chain's CDR3 is CASSLTGDAGNTIYF. CDR3 nucleotide sequence: TGCGCCAGCAGCCTGACAGGGGACGCTGGAAACACCATATATTTT. The rearrangement uses TRBV5-1 and TRBJ1-3; 8 bases fit TRBD1. Germline CDR1 SGHRS, CDR2 YFSETQ. This CDR3 region has 15 residues. V lost 4 bases and J lost 2; bases outside the gene matches: 5.

For the CDR3, the DNA is TGCGCCAGCATTGAGGGAGTTTCGGGAGAGACCCAGTACTTC. It codes for CASIEGVSGETQYF. V is TRBV5-1 and J is TRBJ2-5; possible D gene TRBD2, 5 bases. This CDR3 has 14 amino acids. Germline assignment: CDR1 SGHRS and CDR2 YFSETQ. Trimming took 6 bases from V and 4 from J, leaving 16 bases between them.

The rearrangement uses TRBV7-6 and TRBJ2-5; D uncertain. The CDR3 consists of 11 residues. Germline assignment: CDR1 SGHVS and CDR2 FNYEAQ. Trimming cost V 4 bases and J 1 base, with 1 base left between them. The CDR3 region has the DNA TGTGCCAGCAGCTCCCAAGAGACCCAGTACTTC. Its protein is CASSSQETQYF. Filled out from reference TRBV7-6 and TRBJ2-5, the complete variable domain reads GAGVSQSPRYKVTKRGQDVALRCDPISGHVSLYWYRQALGQGPEFLTYFNYEAQQDKSGLPNDRFSAERPEGSISTLTIQRTEQRDSAMYRCASSSQETQYFGPGTRLLVL.

Concerning this clone: The sample holds other DNA sequences that translate to the same CDR3. In DNA form, the CDR3 reads TGTGCCAGCAGTTACTCGGCAGGGGGCGCATATACCTTC. It yields the protein CASSYSAGGAYTF. The rearrangement links TRBV6-5 to TRBJ1-2; 8 bases match TRBD1. Losses at the gene ends were 0 bases for V and 14 bases for J; bases not matched to a gene: 8. CDR3 length: 13 amino acids. Germline CDR1 and CDR2: MNHEY and SVGAGI.

The V and J genes are TRBV6-5 and TRBJ1-3; no definite D call. Trimming stripped 6 bases from V and 0 bases from J, with 6 bases between. From germline, CDR1 is MNHEY and CDR2 SVGAGI. This CDR3 spans 13 amino acids. This CDR3 reads CASRPDSGNTIYF. DNA for the CDR3: TGTGCCAGCAGGCCCGACTCTGGAAACACCATATATTTT.

The chain uses TRBV9 and TRBJ2-1; D not certain. The CDR3 contains 13 residues. Germline CDR1 is SGDLS and CDR2 is YYNGEE. Trimming took 4 bases from V and 3 from J, leaving 8 bases between them. The CDR3 DNA sequence: TGTGCCAGCAGCACTGGGATCTACAATGAGCAGTTCTTC. It encodes CASSTGIYNEQFF.

The V gene is TRBV9, the J gene TRBJ1-1; D remains ambiguous. V was shortened by 4 bases and J by 0 bases, with 13 bases between the two germline ends. CDR1 and CDR2 (germline): SGDLS, YYNGEE. The CDR3 has 15 amino acids. The CDR3 reads CASSTQTSMNTEAFF. In DNA, the CDR3 is TGTGCCAGCAGCACCCAGACATCCATGAACACTGAAGCTTTCTTT.

Only a few counts were recorded for this clone. The rearrangement joins TRBV7-6 to TRBJ1-4; D may be TRBD1 (5 bases). CDR1 is SGHVS and CDR2 is FNYEAQ in the germline V gene. The CDR3 has 13 residues. The V end was cut by 2 bases, the J end by 11 bases, with 12 bases between. The CDR3 spells CASSLTGGDKLFF. CDR3 DNA sequence: TGTGCCAGCAGCTTAACCGGGGGGGATAAACTGTTTTTT. The entire variable domain, with the rest obtained from reference TRBV7-6 and TRBJ1-4, is as follows: GAGVSQSPRYKVTKRGQDVALRCDPISGHVSLYWYRQALGQGPEFLTYFNYEAQQDKSGLPNDRFSAERPEGSISTLTIQRTEQRDSAMYRCASSLTGGDKLFFGSGTQLSVL.

This chain links TRBV14 with TRBJ1-2, with 7 bases fitting TRBD1. The CDR3 is made up of 14 amino acids. CDR1 and CDR2 (germline): SGHDN, FVKESK. With V trimmed by 4 bases and J by 5 bases, 7 bases remained unmatched. The CDR3 DNA reads TGTGCCAGCAGCCTATCCGGGACAGTTTATGGCTACACCTTC. Translation: CASSLSGTVYGYTF.